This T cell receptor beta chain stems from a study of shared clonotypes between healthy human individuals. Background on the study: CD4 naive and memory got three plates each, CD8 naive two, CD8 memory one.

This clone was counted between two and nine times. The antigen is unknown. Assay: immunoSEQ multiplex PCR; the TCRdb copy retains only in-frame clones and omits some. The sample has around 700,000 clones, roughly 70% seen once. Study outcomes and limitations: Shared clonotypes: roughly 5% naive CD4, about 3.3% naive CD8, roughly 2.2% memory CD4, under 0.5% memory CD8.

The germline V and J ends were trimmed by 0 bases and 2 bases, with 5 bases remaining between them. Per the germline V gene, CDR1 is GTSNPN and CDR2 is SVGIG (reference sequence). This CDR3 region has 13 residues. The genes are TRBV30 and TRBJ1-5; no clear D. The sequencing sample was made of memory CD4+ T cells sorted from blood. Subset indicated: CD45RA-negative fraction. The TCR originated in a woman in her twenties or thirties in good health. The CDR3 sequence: CAWSVPGNQPQHF. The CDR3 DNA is TGTGCCTGGAGTGTACCGGGCAATCAGCCCCAGCATTTT.